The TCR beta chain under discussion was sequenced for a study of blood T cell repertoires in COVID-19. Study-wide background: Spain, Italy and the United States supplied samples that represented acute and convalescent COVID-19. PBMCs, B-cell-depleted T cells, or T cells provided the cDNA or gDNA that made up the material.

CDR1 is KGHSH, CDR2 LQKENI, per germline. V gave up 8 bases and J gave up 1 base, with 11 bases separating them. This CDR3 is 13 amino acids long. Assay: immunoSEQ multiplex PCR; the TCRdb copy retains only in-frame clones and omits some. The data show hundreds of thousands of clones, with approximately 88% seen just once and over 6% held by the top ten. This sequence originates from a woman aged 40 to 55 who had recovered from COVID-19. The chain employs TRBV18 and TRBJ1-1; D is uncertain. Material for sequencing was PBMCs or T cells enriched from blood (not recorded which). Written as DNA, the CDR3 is TGTGCCAGCCAACAGTCTCGGAACACTGAAGCTTTCTTT. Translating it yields CASQQSRNTEAFF. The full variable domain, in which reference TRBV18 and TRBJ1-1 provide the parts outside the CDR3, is NAGVMQNPRHLVRRRGQEARLRCSPMKGHSHVYWYRQLPEEGLKFMVYLQKENIIDESGMPKERFSAEFPKEGPSILRIQQVVRGDSAAYFCASQQSRNTEAFFGQGTRLTVV.